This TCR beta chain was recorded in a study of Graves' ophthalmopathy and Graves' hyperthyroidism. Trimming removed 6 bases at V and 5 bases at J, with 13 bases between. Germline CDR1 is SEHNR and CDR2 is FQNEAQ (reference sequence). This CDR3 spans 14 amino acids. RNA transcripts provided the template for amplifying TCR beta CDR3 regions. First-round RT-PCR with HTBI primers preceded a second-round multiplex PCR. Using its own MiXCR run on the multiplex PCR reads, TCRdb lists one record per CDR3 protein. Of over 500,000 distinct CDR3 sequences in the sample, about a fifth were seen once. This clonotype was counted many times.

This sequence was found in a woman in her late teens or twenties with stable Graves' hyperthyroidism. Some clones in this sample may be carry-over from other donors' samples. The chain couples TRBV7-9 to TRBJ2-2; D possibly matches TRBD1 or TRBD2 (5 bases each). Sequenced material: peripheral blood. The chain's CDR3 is CASRDIGLTGELFF. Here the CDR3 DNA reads TGTGCCAGCAGGGACATCGGACTGACCGGGGAGCTGTTTTTT.